This T cell receptor beta chain was sequenced in a study of T cells after yellow fever vaccination. From the 5' RACE reads, TCRdb called clonotypes with MiXCR, one entry per CDR3 protein. The sample yields about 260,000 distinct CDR3 sequences, about 5.2% seen once. The material was CD4+ T cells sorted from PBMCs, obtained on the day of the yellow fever booster vaccination. The sequence derives from a man aged 18 to 35 who received the YFV17D yellow fever vaccine.

This CDR3 is CASSLDPLVNTEAFF. The CDR3 nucleotides are TGTGCCAGCAGCTTAGATCCTTTAGTGAACACTGAAGCTTTCTTT. The V call is TRBV11-2, the J call TRBJ1-1, with D unclear. CDR1 and CDR2 from the germline V gene are SGHAT and FQNNGV. Trimming cost V 0 bases and J 0 bases, with 8 bases left between them. The CDR3 runs to 15 residues.